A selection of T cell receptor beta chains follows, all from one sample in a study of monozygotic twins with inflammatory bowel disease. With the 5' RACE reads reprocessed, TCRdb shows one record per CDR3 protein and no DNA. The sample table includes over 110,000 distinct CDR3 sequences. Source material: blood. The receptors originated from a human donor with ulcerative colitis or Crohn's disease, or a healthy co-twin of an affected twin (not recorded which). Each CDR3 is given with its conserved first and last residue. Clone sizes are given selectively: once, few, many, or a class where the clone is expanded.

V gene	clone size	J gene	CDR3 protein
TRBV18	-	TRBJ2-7	CASSPPTGRSYEQYF
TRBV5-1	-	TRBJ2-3	CASSLARASTDTQYF
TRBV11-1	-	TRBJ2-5	CASSFASVGQETQYF
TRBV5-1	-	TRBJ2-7	CASSPEGWRNSYEQYF
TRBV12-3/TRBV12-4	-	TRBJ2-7	CASSDARGADNEQYF
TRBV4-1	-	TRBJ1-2	CASSQGRAPNYGYTF
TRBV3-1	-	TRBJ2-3	CASSQDGLEGEDDTQYF
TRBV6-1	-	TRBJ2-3	CASSEARDWDSTDTQYF
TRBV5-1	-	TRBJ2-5	CASSPGLAGGTQETQYF
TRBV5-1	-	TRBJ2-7	CASSPGGEDEQYF
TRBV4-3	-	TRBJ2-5	CASSHDCPGASQETQYF
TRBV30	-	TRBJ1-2	CAWSVLSYGYTF
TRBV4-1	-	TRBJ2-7	CASSQEPPSGGIYEQYF
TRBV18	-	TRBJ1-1	CASSTDRLMNTEAFF
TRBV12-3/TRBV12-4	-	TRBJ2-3	CASTKGGLAGSPSTDTQYF
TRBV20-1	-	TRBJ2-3	CSARDRLAVTDTQYF
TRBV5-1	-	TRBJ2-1	CASSPSSGGGHNEQFF
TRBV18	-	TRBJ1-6	CASSPPSQANNSPLHF
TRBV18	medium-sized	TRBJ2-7	CASSPGTGVYEQYF
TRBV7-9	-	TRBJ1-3	CASSLDSSGNTIYF
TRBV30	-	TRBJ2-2	CAWSVVRGVYTGELFF
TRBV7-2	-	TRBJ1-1	CASSLASVWGDTEAFF
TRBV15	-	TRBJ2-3	CATSSARQGPTDTQYF
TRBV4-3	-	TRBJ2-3	CASSQEQGTGRTDTQYF
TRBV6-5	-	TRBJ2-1	CASSYSAEQFF
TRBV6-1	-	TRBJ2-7	CASKFRDGHYEQYF
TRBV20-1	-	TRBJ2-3	CSWGLLEKDTQYF
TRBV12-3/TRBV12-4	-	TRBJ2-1	CASSLVQGDGQFF
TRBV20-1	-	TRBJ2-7	CSGLDLAGHSYEQYF
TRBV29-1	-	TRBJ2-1	CSVRVTCNYEQFF
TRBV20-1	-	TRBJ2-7	CSASFPRKSSYEQYF
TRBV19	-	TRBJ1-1	CASSLGQGCEAFF
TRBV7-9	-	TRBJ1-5	CASRPPGDQPQHF
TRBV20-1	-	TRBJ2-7	CSASAGSSSYEQYF
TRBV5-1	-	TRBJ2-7	CASSLGQGVDEQYF
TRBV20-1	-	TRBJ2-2	CSATAPGTKNTGELFF
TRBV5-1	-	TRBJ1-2	CASTFEGYGYTF
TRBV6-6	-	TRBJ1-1	CATDKNTEAFF
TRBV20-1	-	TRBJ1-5	CSARGFGTYSNQPQHF
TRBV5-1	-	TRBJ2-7	CASSRPGQTYEQYF
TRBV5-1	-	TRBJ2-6	CASSLGLAGVGANVLTF
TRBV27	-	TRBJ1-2	CARPPREGRNYGYTF
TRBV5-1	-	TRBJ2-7	CASSWGEASYYSSYEQYF
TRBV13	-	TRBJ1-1	CASSPRQGSTEAFF
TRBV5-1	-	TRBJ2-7	CASRPPGQGFEQYF
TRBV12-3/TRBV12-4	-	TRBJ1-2	CASSLEQSYGYTF
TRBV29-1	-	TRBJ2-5	CSVEDLRLSYQETQYF
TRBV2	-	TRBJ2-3	CASRVPGLGEDTQYF
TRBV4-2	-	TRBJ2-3	CASSQRSGIADTQYF
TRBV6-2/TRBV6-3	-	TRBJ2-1	CASSRTSGGNEQFF